The rows below give T cell receptor beta chains drawn from one sample of a study of T-cell reconstitution after alpha-beta-depleted transplantation in children. In TCRdb, the PCR reads were re-called with MiXCR into one record per CDR3 protein. Among approximately 420,000 distinct CDR3 sequences, roughly 11% were seen once, and the ten largest hold 4.5% to 6%. The source material was PBMCs from the stem cell graft donor, sampled from the stem cell graft. The receptors come from a human donor who donated a stem cell graft to a child with acute myeloid leukemia. Each CDR3 is given with its conserved first and last residue. D genes are given only for firm matches. Where a row states a size, it is once, few, many or the class of an expanded clone; other rows omit it.

J | D | V | size | DNA | CDR3
TRBJ2-3 | TRBD2 | TRBV12-3/TRBV12-4 | . | TGTGCCAGCAGTTTAAGCTTGCTAGCGGGGGGGAGCACAGATACGCAGTATTTT | CASSLSLLAGGSTDTQYF
TRBJ1-2 | . | TRBV6-5 | . | TGTGCCAGCAGTTACGCTGCTTCCGCAGGAGACTATGGCTACACCTTC | CASSYAASAGDYGYTF
TRBJ2-6 | . | TRBV6-5 | . | TGTGCCAGCAGTTACTTGGGCTCGTGGAACTCTGGGGCCAACGTCCTGACTTTC | CASSYLGSWNSGANVLTF
TRBJ1-2 | . | TRBV3-1 | . | TGTGCCAGCAGCCAAGTCGGCAGGTACTATGGCTACACCTTC | CASSQVGRYYGYTF
TRBJ2-3 | . | TRBV6-1 | . | TGTGCCAGCAGGAGCCCAGGGGGGGGGCGGACAGATACGCAGTATTTT | CASRSPGGGRTDTQYF
TRBJ1-2 | . | TRBV12-3/TRBV12-4 | . | TGTGCCAGCAGTTTTGGGGCATATGGCTACACCTTC | CASSFGAYGYTF
TRBJ1-3 | TRBD1 | TRBV15 | . | TGTGCCACCAGCTCCGTCCCAGGGGGGTTCTCTGGAAACACCATATATTTT | CATSSVPGGFSGNTIYF
TRBJ2-7 | . | TRBV7-2 | few | TGTGCCAGCAGACAAGATTGGGGGGCGACATCCTACGAGCAGTACTTC | CASRQDWGATSYEQYF
TRBJ2-5 | . | TRBV7-6 | few | TGTGCCAGCAGCTTAGCAGCACAAGAGACCCAGTACTTC | CASSLAAQETQYF
TRBJ2-1 | . | TRBV20-1 | . | TGCAGTGCTAGAGGGGGGTTACACGATTACAATGAGCAGTTCTTC | CSARGGLHDYNEQFF
TRBJ2-7 | . | TRBV29-1 | . | TGCAGCGTGGCCGGGATCCAGCCCTACGAGCAGTACTTC | CSVAGIQPYEQYF
TRBJ2-4 | . | TRBV5-1 | many | TGCGCCAGCAGCTTCCGGGACGCGTCGGCCCTCAACCTAGCCAAAAACATTCAGTACTTC | CASSFRDASALNLAKNIQYF
TRBJ2-7 | TRBD2 | TRBV11-2 | . | TGTGCCAGCAGACGGACTAGCGGGAGGGCCGACCCCTACGAGCAGTACTTC | CASRRTSGRADPYEQYF
TRBJ1-1 | . | TRBV7-3 | . | TGTGCCAGCAGCTTAACTTCCGCGGCGGGCACTGAAGCTTTCTTT | CASSLTSAAGTEAFF
TRBJ2-1 | TRBD2 | TRBV20-1 | . | TGCAGTGCTAGTAGCGGGGCCACAGTTAGGCAGTTCTTC | CSASSGATVRQFF
TRBJ1-3 | TRBD1 | TRBV5-6 | few | TGTGCCAGCAGCTTGGACGCGACAGGGACTTTTGGAAACACCATATATTTT | CASSLDATGTFGNTIYF
TRBJ1-4 | . | TRBV12-3/TRBV12-4 | few | TGTGCCAGCAGTTTGGGTTCAAGGACAGCCACTTGGGAAAAACTGTTTTTT | CASSLGSRTATWEKLFF
TRBJ1-4 | . | TRBV6-5 | few | TGTGCCAGCAGTTACTCGACGGGCGGCAGTCGGGAAAAACTGTTTTTT | CASSYSTGGSREKLFF
TRBJ2-2 | . | TRBV15 | many | TGTGCCACCAGCAGAGATGGTCAGGGTCCTACCGGGGAGCTGTTTTTT | CATSRDGQGPTGELFF
TRBJ2-3 | . | TRBV20-1 | many | TGCAGTGCTAGAGTTCCGGGCATAGATACGCAGTATTTT | CSARVPGIDTQYF
TRBJ1-2 | . | TRBV12-3/TRBV12-4 | few | TGTGCCAGCAGTCAAGGGACGGATAACTATGGCTACACCTTC | CASSQGTDNYGYTF
TRBJ2-7 | TRBD2 | TRBV6-5 | few | TGTGCCAGCAGTTACGGGACTAGCGGGAGCACGGGGCACGAGCAGTACTTC | CASSYGTSGSTGHEQYF
TRBJ2-7 | . | TRBV14 | . | TGTGCCAGCAGCCAAGAAAGGGGGGACACTCCAAGCTCCTACGAGCAGTACTTC | CASSQERGDTPSSYEQYF
TRBJ1-2 | . | TRBV5-8 | few | TGTGCCAGCAGCTTGGTGTCAGGGAACTATGGCTACACCTTC | CASSLVSGNYGYTF
TRBJ2-2 | . | TRBV7-6 | few | TGTGCCAGCAGCTTTAGGGGGGTTTTCTCTCTAAACACCGGGGAGCTGTTTTTT | CASSFRGVFSLNTGELFF
TRBJ2-2 | TRBD1 | TRBV6-5 | . | TGTGCCAGCAGTTACGCCGGGACAGGAGGCGGGGAGCTGTTTTTT | CASSYAGTGGGELFF
TRBJ1-6 | . | TRBV12-3/TRBV12-4 | . | TGTGCCAGCAGTTTACGGACAAGTTCACCCCTCCACTTT | CASSLRTSSPLHF
TRBJ2-3 | TRBD1 | TRBV25-1 | few | TGTGCCAGCAGTGATGCCGGGACAGGAACCGGGATGGATACGCAGTATTTT | CASSDAGTGTGMDTQYF